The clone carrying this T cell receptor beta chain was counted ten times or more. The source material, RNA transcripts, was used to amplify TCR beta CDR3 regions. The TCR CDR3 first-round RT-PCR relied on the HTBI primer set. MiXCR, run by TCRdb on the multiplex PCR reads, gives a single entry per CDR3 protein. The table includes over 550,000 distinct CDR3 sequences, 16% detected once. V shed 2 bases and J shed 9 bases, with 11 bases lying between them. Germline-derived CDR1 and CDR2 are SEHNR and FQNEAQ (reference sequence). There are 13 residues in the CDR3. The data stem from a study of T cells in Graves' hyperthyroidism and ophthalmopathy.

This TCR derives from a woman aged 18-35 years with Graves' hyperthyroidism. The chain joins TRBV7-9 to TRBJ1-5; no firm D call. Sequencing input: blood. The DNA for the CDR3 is TGTGCCAGCAGCTTACCCGGGGTCTCGCCCCAGCATTTT. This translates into CASSLPGVSPQHF.